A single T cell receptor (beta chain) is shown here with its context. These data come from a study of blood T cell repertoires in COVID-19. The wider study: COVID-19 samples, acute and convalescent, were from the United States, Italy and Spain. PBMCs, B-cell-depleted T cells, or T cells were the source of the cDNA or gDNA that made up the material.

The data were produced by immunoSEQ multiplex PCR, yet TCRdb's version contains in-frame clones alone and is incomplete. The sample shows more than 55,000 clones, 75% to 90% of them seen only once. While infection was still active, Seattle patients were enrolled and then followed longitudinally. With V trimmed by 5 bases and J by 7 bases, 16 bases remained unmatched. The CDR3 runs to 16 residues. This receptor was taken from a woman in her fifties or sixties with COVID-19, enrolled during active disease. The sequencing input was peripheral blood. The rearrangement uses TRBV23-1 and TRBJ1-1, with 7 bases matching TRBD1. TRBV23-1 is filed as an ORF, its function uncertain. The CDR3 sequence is CASSRGTQGLHGEAFF. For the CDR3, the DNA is TGCGCCAGCAGTAGAGGGACACAGGGGCTACACGGTGAAGCTTTCTTT.